The entry that follows covers one T cell receptor beta chain sequence. Antigen unknown. This specimen belongs to a study of cytomegalovirus exposure and HLA in healthy donors. Overall study context: Roughly 80 million unique TCRs from HLA-typed donors made up an early data release. Study results and limitations: It was reported that TCR beta sequences correctly inferred the HLA-A and HLA-B alleles for most subjects. A further, later analysis showed that HLA-associated TCR beta chains (compared with equally common others) were more clonally expanded.

Use of 60 Vbeta and 13 Jbeta primers characterized the PCR. Libraries were prepared by immunoSEQ multiplex PCR; TCRdb keeps only in-frame clonotypes and omits some of them. Here the sample spans over 200,000 clones, about 78% being singletons. The sample was PBMCs. The receptor was isolated from a male donor in good health and CMV-seronegative.

CDR3 bases: TGTGCCAGCAGGGAAGGACAGGGAAACTATGGCTACACCTTC. Translated, it gives CASREGQGNYGYTF. The rearrangement joins TRBV28 to TRBJ1-2; 8 bases align to TRBD1. The CDR3 runs 14 residues. Germline V gene data show CDR1 as MDHEN and CDR2 as SYDVKM. J was trimmed by 2 bases and V by 6 bases; bases with no gene match: 5.